These 31 T cell receptor beta chains share one sample of origin, sequenced in a study of shared clonotypes between healthy human individuals. Using immunoSEQ multiplex PCR, the repertoire was profiled, and TCRdb retains in-frame clones only, with some absent. Of some 2,000,000 clones listed, 95% were seen once; the top ten hold approximately 0.13%. Sample: naive CD4+ T cells sorted from blood. Subset indicated: CD45RA+ positively selected. These receptors all come from a young man in good health.

The chain employs TRBV7-9 and TRBJ2-3, with a tentative D call TRBD1 (5 bases). V shed 4 bases and J shed 9 bases, with 17 bases lying between them. The CDR3 has 14 residues. Germline CDR1 SEHNR, CDR2 FQNEAQ (reference sequence). CDR3 in amino acids: CASSSQTRVQTQYF. For the CDR3, the DNA is TGTGCCAGCAGCTCCCAGACCAGGGTCCAGACGCAGTATTTT. The whole variable domain, remainder taken from reference TRBV7-9 and TRBJ2-3, is DTGVSQNPRHKITKRGQNVTFRCDPISEHNRLYWYRQTLGQGPEFLTYFQNEAQLEKSRLLSDRFSAERPKGSFSTLEIQRTEQGDSAMYLCASSSQTRVQTQYFGPGTRLTVL.

The chain uses TRBV27 and TRBJ2-3; 13 bases map to TRBD2. CDR1 and CDR2 from the germline V gene are MNHEY and SMNVEV (reference sequence). The CDR3 is made up of 13 amino acids. With 6 bases clipped from V and 6 bases from J, the junction kept 0 bases outside the gene matches. The CDR3, as DNA: TGTGCCAGCAGGACTAGCGGGGGGGATACGCAGTATTTT. Encoded protein: CASRTSGGDTQYF.

This chain connects TRBV4-1 to TRBJ2-5; the D gene is possibly TRBD2 (6 bases). Deletions cut 1 base from V and 0 bases from J, with 9 bases between. The CDR3 is 15 amino acids. Germline lookup yields CDR1 MGHRA and CDR2 YSYEKL. CDR3 loop: CASSQGRDYQETQYF. CDR3 nucleotides: TGCGCCAGCAGCCAAGGGCGGGACTACCAAGAGACCCAGTACTTC.

The chain links TRBV2 to TRBJ1-1, with 9 bases aligning to TRBD1. The V and J ends lost 2 bases and 5 bases, in that order; junction bases with no gene match: 6. CDR3 length equals 15 residues. Germline V gives CDR1 SNHLY, CDR2 FYNNEI. The CDR3 protein is CASSERDRDKTEAFF. In DNA, the CDR3 is TGTGCCAGCAGTGAACGGGACAGGGATAAGACTGAAGCTTTCTTT.

This chain uses TRBV27 with TRBJ2-2; D possibly corresponds to TRBD1 (6 bases). Germline values: CDR1 MNHEY, CDR2 SMNVEV (reference sequence). V lost 6 bases and J 5 bases, leaving 10 bases between the germline ends. The CDR3 has 13 residues. Here the CDR3 DNA reads TGTGCCAGCAGACAGGGTTGGACCGGGGAGCTGTTTTTT. Translated: CASRQGWTGELFF.

V is TRBV5-6 and J is TRBJ2-3, with 13 bases aligning to TRBD2. Looked up from germline, CDR1 is SGHDT and CDR2 is YYEEEE. V was pared by 2 bases and J by 5 bases, with 11 bases of the junction left unmatched. The CDR3 runs 18 residues. The CDR3 DNA is TGTGCCAGCAGCTTCCTAGGAGGAACTAGCGGGAGGGGAGATACGCAGTATTTT. This sequence encodes CASSFLGGTSGRGDTQYF. Using reference TRBV5-6 and TRBJ2-3 for the parts outside the CDR3, the full variable domain is DAGVTQSPTHLIKTRGQQVTLRCSPKSGHDTVSWYQQALGQGPQFIFQYYEEEERQRGNFPDRFSGHQFPNYSSELNVNALLLGDSALYLCASSFLGGTSGRGDTQYFGPGTRLTVL.

The chain has TRBV10-3 and TRBJ2-1, with D perhaps TRBD2 (5 bases). Germline CDR1 and CDR2: ENHRY and SYGVKD. The V and J ends lost 10 bases and 6 bases respectively, with 16 bases between them. This CDR3 has 13 residues. CDR3 nucleotides: TGTGCCACCAACTGGCCCGAGGGCAATGAGCAGTTCTTC. This gives the protein CATNWPEGNEQFF.

The V and J genes are TRBV27 and TRBJ2-3, with TRBD2 matching over 7 bases. Germline V CDR1 and CDR2: MNHEY, SMNVEV (reference sequence). CDR3 length: 15 amino acids. V dropped 4 bases and J dropped 4; count of bases not matched to a gene: 8. CDR3 loop: CASSSGGGPPDTQYF. CDR3 sequence (DNA): TGTGCCAGCAGTTCGGGGGGAGGGCCCCCAGATACGCAGTATTTT.

This clone was counted between two and nine times. In DNA, the CDR3 is TGTGCCAGTTGGTCAGCCTCTAACTATGGCTACACCTTC. It codes for CASWSASNYGYTF. The chain recombines TRBV19 with TRBJ1-2; D not resolved. The CDR3 extends over 13 amino acids. CDR1 LNHDA and CDR2 SQIVND come from the germline V gene (reference sequence). The germline V and J ends were trimmed by 8 bases and 0 bases, with 10 bases remaining between them.

This chain connects TRBV6-5 to TRBJ1-2, with D possibly matching TRBD1 (5 bases). Trimming stripped 1 base from V and 4 bases from J, with 7 bases between. CDR1 and CDR2 (germline): MNHEY, SVGAGI. The CDR3 has 13 amino acids. CDR3 bases: TGTGCCAGCAGTTACTTCGGGGCCTATGGCTACACCTTC. As protein: CASSYFGAYGYTF.

The chain combines TRBV6-1 with TRBJ2-6, with D possibly being TRBD1 (6 bases). Per the germline V gene, CDR1 is MNHNS and CDR2 is SASEGT. The V end was cut by 4 bases, the J end by 0 bases, with 13 bases between. The CDR3 spans 17 residues. The CDR3 coding sequence is TGTGCCAGCAGTGTTCAGGGGTCCTTCTCTGGGGCCAACGTCCTGACTTTC. Translating it yields CASSVQGSFSGANVLTF.

The chain carries TRBV5-1 and TRBJ2-3, with 11 bases lining up with TRBD1. The CDR3 length is 15 residues. Germline-derived CDR1 and CDR2 are SGHRS and YFSETQ. J lost 3 bases, V lost 4 bases, and 4 bases had no gene match. The CDR3 nucleotides are TGCGCCAGCAGCAAGGGACAGGGGGGAACAGATACGCAGTATTTT. Its protein product is CASSKGQGGTDTQYF.

V is TRBV4-2 and J is TRBJ1-1, with a tentative D call TRBD1 (5 bases). This CDR3 contains 15 residues. Trimming left V 1 base short and J 0 bases short, with 9 bases between. Germline values: CDR1 LGHNA, CDR2 YNFKEQ. The CDR3 sequence: CASSQVTGLNTEAFF. CDR3 sequence (DNA): TGTGCCAGCAGCCAAGTTACGGGGCTGAACACTGAAGCTTTCTTT.

This clone was observed once. V gene TRBV9 combines with J gene TRBJ2-1, with 9 bases matching TRBD2. This CDR3 has 18 residues. J lost 0 bases, V lost 3 bases, and 10 bases had no gene match. CDR1 is SGDLS, CDR2 YYNGEE, per germline. CDR3: CASSANQAGGSSYNEQFF. The CDR3 DNA is TGTGCCAGCAGCGCCAACCAAGCGGGGGGCAGCTCCTACAATGAGCAGTTCTTC.

The gene calls are TRBV6-5 and TRBJ1-6; TRBD1 is a possible D gene (6 bases). CDR1 is MNHEY, CDR2 SVGAGI, per germline. There are 14 residues in the CDR3. Trimming cost V 5 bases and J 9 bases, with 14 bases left between them. Here the CDR3 DNA reads TGTGCCAGCAGTCCGGACAGTTTTTCTTCACCCCTCCACTTT. Its protein product is CASSPDSFSSPLHF.

This sequence joins TRBV7-2 and TRBJ2-7, with TRBD2 matching 8 bases. Germline CDR1 SGHTA, CDR2 FQGNSA. After removal of 0 bases from V and 2 bases from J, the junction contained 12 bases not matched to a gene. This CDR3 is built from 18 residues. CDR3 nucleotide sequence: TGTGCCAGCAGCTTAGCTACGAGCGGGGGAGTAAAGGCCTACGAGCAGTACTTC. Translation: CASSLATSGGVKAYEQYF.

This clone occurred once. The rearrangement uses TRBV10-3 and TRBJ2-2; 8 bases fit TRBD2. The CDR3 runs to 14 residues. The germline V gene has CDR1 ENHRY and CDR2 SYGVKD. The V segment lost 8 bases and the J segment 1 base; nucleotides outside the gene matches: 3. The CDR3 DNA follows: TGTGCCATCGGGACTAGTCGGAACACCGGGGAGCTGTTTTTT. This encodes CAIGTSRNTGELFF.

V gene TRBV27 combines with J gene TRBJ2-1; D not resolved. The V end was cut by 4 bases, the J end by 7 bases, with 14 bases between. Germline CDR1 and CDR2: MNHEY and SMNVEV (reference sequence). This CDR3 has 14 residues. As DNA, the CDR3 is TGTGCCAGCAGTTCCATTGTCGTGGGGAATGAGCAGTTCTTC. Its protein is CASSSIVVGNEQFF.

The chain couples TRBV27 to TRBJ1-3, with 10 bases lining up with TRBD1. CDR3 length: 13 residues. V lost 6 bases to trimming and J lost 8 bases; unmatched junction nucleotides: 4. The germline V gene encodes CDR1 MNHEY and CDR2 SMNVEV (reference sequence). The CDR3: CASRRQGADTIYF. The CDR3 DNA sequence: TGTGCCAGCAGGCGACAGGGGGCCGACACCATATATTTT.

This chain joins TRBV6-1 and TRBJ1-2; maybe TRBD1 (5 bases). V was cut by 6 bases and J by 0 bases, with 14 bases left in between. Germline V gene data show CDR1 as MNHNS and CDR2 as SASEGT. The CDR3 is 15 residues long. Written as DNA, the CDR3 is TGTGCCAGCAGGGCAGGGAACGCAGCTAACTATGGCTACACCTTC. Protein sequence: CASRAGNAANYGYTF.

The chain links TRBV18 to TRBJ2-3; 10 positions match TRBD1. CDR3 length: 14 amino acids. The junction had 0 bases not matched to a gene; V was cut back by 5 bases and J by 1 base. Germline CDR1 reads KGHSH; CDR2 reads LQKENI. Here the CDR3 DNA reads TGTGCCAGCTCAGGGACAGGGGGCACAGATACGCAGTATTTT. It encodes CASSGTGGTDTQYF.

The V and J genes are TRBV5-4 and TRBJ2-5; tentative D call: TRBD1 (5 bases). Per germline, CDR1 SGHNT and CDR2 YYREEE (reference sequence). This CDR3 contains 14 residues. Trimming shortened V by 2 bases and J by 4 bases, and 12 bases separated the two germline ends. CDR3 DNA sequence: TGTGCCAGCAGCTTAGCAGGGCCTCCAGAGACCCAGTACTTC. It codes for CASSLAGPPETQYF.

The CDR3 loop reads CAWSKAYEQYF. CDR3 nucleotides: TGTGCCTGGAGTAAAGCTTACGAGCAGTACTTC. The genes are TRBV30 and TRBJ2-5; D is unresolved. Matching the DNA end better, TRBJ2-7 makes the J call doubtful. Germline CDR1 reads GTSNPN; CDR2 reads SVGIG (reference sequence). The CDR3 is 11 amino acids.

A single count supports this clone. The genes are TRBV7-6 and TRBJ1-5; D gene unclear. The ends were cut back, 3 bases at V and 0 bases at J, with 15 bases in the middle. The CDR3 contains 17 residues. Germline CDR1 is SGHVS and CDR2 is FNYEAQ. The CDR3 loop reads CASSFELDLLSNQPQHF. CDR3 nucleotide sequence: TGTGCCAGCAGCTTTGAATTGGACTTACTTAGCAATCAGCCCCAGCATTTT.

The chain recombines TRBV30 with TRBJ2-3; tentatively, D is TRBD2 (7 bases). CDR3 length equals 16 residues. Germline lookup yields CDR1 GTSNPN and CDR2 SVGIG (reference sequence). V gave up 1 base and J gave up 4 bases, with 18 bases separating them. CDR3 region: CAWSGRGRGVADTQYF. The CDR3 DNA is TGTGCCTGGAGTGGCCGGGGGAGGGGGGTCGCAGATACGCAGTATTTT.

In this sample, this clone turned up a few times. This chain uses TRBV6-1 with TRBJ1-2; 7 nucleotides agree with TRBD1. Trimming at V came to 3 bases and at J to 0 bases, leaving 10 bases not matched to a gene. The CDR3 covers 17 residues. Germline-derived CDR1 and CDR2 are MNHNS and SASEGT. The CDR3: CASSDDLRTGTNYGYTF. For the CDR3, the DNA is TGTGCCAGCAGTGACGACCTAAGGACAGGAACTAACTATGGCTACACCTTC.

The V call is TRBV2, the J call TRBJ1-4, with TRBD1 as a possible D gene (5 bases). This CDR3 is 15 amino acids long. V was clipped by 8 bases and J by 5 bases, with 18 bases between them. CDR1 and CDR2 from the germline V gene are SNHLY and FYNNEI. The chain's CDR3 is CASLLDGTANEKLFF. The CDR3 nucleotides are TGTGCCAGCCTGCTAGACGGGACCGCAAATGAAAAACTGTTTTTT. Complete variable domain (other parts from reference TRBV2 and TRBJ1-4): EPEVTQTPSHQVTQMGQEVILRCVPISNHLYFYWYRQILGQKVEFLVSFYNNEISEKSEIFDDQFSVERPDGSNFTLKIRSTKLEDSAMYFCASLLDGTANEKLFFGSGTQLSVL.

J is TRBJ2-7 and V is TRBV28; D is possibly TRBD1 (6 bases). Germline CDR1 reads MDHEN; CDR2 reads SYDVKM. Trimming removed 6 bases at V and 2 bases at J, with 17 bases between. There are 15 residues in the CDR3. CDR3 in amino acids: CASRGGTVATYEQYF. The CDR3 DNA reads as TGTGCCAGCAGAGGGGGAACCGTTGCGACCTACGAGCAGTACTTC.

The chain combines TRBV20-1 with TRBJ2-2; D remains ambiguous. Germline CDR1 and CDR2: DFQATT and SNEGSKA (reference sequence). The CDR3 runs to 11 residues. In DNA, the CDR3 is TGCGGGGTCGCGAACACCGGGGAGCTGTTTTTT. It is translated as CGVANTGELFF.

The V gene is TRBV5-8, the J gene TRBJ1-2; 8 nucleotides line up with TRBD1. V lost 4 bases, J lost 5 bases, and 7 bases stayed unmatched. The germline V gene encodes CDR1 SGHTS and CDR2 YDEGEE. The CDR3 totals 14 residues. CDR3 coding DNA: TGTGCCAGCAGCGAACGGACAGGGAATTATGGCTACACCTTC. Its protein product is CASSERTGNYGYTF.

The chain carries TRBV6-6 and TRBJ2-7, with TRBD1 matching 7 bases. The V gene's germline CDR1 is MNHNY and CDR2 SVGAGI (reference sequence). This CDR3 is built from 16 residues. V trimming: 6 bases; J trimming: 9 bases; junction bases outside the gene matches: 20. DNA of the CDR3: TGTGCCAGCAGCACGAGGGGGATCTCACAGGGGCTTGGGCAGTACTTC. This codes for CASSTRGISQGLGQYF.